In its sample, the clone carrying this T cell receptor (beta chain) was seen a few times. Antigen specificity is unknown. The data belong to a study of CD8 T cells in ankylosing spondylitis. Broader study findings: Before this, some motif variants had been reported in reactive arthritis synovial fluid and blood. It appeared that ankylosing spondylitis blood was characterized by a TCR beta motif of several highly homologous variants. Peripheral blood held disease-linked clones only at relatively low frequency, and these were CD8+. According to the report, clones linked to the disease were significantly enriched in matched synovial fluid samples taken from ankylosing spondylitis patients.

The CDR3 covers 16 residues. The germline V and J ends were trimmed by 5 bases and 0 bases, with 17 bases remaining between them. Germline-derived CDR1 and CDR2 are SGHAT and FQNNGV. Quantitative barcoded 5'-RACE was used to prepare TCR beta libraries. From the 5' RACE reads, TCRdb called clonotypes with MiXCR, one entry per CDR3 protein. The sample consists of fewer than 550,000 distinct CDR3 sequences, about 5.4% of them appearing once. Sequenced material: blood, either unsorted or a sorted T cell fraction (not recorded which). This sequence joins TRBV11-2 and TRBJ2-7; no firm D call. The source is a male donor with ankylosing spondylitis. CDR3 amino acids: CASSRRRWGFSYEQYF. CDR3 DNA sequence: TGTGCCAGCAGCCGGCGGCGCTGGGGTTTCTCCTACGAGCAGTACTTC.